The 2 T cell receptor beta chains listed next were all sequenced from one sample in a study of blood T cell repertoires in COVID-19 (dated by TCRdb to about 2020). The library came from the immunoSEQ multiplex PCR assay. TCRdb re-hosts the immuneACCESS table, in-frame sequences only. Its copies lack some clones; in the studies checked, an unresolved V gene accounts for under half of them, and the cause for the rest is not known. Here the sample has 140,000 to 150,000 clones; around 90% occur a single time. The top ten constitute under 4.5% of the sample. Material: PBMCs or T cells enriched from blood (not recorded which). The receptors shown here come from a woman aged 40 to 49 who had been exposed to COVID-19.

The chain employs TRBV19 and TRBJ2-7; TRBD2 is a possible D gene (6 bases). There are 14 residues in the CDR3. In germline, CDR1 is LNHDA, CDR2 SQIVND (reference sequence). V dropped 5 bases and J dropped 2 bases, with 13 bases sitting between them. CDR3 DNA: TGTGCCAGTAGTCGGGACTCATATGCCTACGAGCAGTACTTC. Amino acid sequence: CASSRDSYAYEQYF. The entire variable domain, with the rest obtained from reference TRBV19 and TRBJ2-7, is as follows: DGGITQSPKYLFRKEGQNVTLSCEQNLNHDAMYWYRQDPGQGLRLIYYSQIVNDFQKGDIAEGYSVSREKKESFPLTVTSAQKNPTAFYLCASSRDSYAYEQYFGPGTRLTVT.

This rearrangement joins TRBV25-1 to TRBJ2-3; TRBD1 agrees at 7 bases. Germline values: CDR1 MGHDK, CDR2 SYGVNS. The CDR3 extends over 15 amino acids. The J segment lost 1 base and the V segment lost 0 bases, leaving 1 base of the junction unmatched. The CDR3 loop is CASSEYGQGTDTQYF. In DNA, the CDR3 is TGTGCCAGCAGTGAATACGGACAGGGCACAGATACGCAGTATTTT.